This T cell receptor beta chain derives from a study of shared clonotypes between healthy human individuals. The V and J ends lost 4 bases and 2 bases respectively, with 14 bases between them. The length of the CDR3 is 15 residues. Germline CDR1 is SEHNR and CDR2 is FQNEAQ (reference sequence). Clones were sequenced by immunoSEQ multiplex PCR, and TCRdb holds only the in-frame ones, with some missing. The table has 2.5 million or so clones, around nine tenths seen once. Sequencing used naive CD4+ T cells sorted from blood. The subset was: CD45RA+ positively selected. This chain connects TRBV7-9 to TRBJ2-5, with D unresolved. This receptor was obtained from a man between 18 and 29 years old in good health. The CDR3 loop is CASSYALEMQETQYF. The CDR3 DNA reads as TGTGCCAGCAGCTACGCCTTGGAGATGCAAGAGACCCAGTACTTC.